This entry concerns a single TCR beta chain. The data were taken from a study of CD8 T cells in Susac syndrome. Sequencing of TCR beta was carried out in blood CD8+ and CD4+ T cells. RNA amounts of about 0.45 to 1 ug underwent reverse transcription with random hexamers. TCRdb reprocessed the immunoSEQ multiplex PCR reads with MiXCR, giving one entry per CDR3 protein. This sample has about 76,000 distinct CDR3 sequences, with roughly 92% found just once. The CDR3 extends over 13 amino acids. Trimming shortened V by 5 bases and J by 3 bases, and 11 bases separated the two germline ends. CDR1 is LNHNV and CDR2 is YYDKDF in the germline V gene (reference sequence).

V gene TRBV15 combines with J gene TRBJ2-7; a weak D match, TRBD2 (6 bases). The clonotype was recovered from a human donor with Susac syndrome. Sequenced sample: CD8+ T cells from PBMCs. The chain's CDR3 is CATSGGLYYEQYF. In DNA, the CDR3 is TGTGCCACCAGCGGAGGACTATACTACGAGCAGTACTTC.